What follows describes a single T cell receptor beta chain. As originally analysed: Amplification of reference gene primers provided the estimated nucleated cell counts. Profiling relied on immunoSEQ multiplex PCR, and the TCRdb table lists in-frame clones only, not all of them. That table supplies the V and J calls and clone size; D and trimming were determined from the DNA. This table holds around 62,000 clones, 88% found once. The ends lost 3 bases at V and 1 base at J; junction bases unmatched: 11. In germline, CDR1 is SGHNT, CDR2 YENEEA. This CDR3 region has 18 residues. Participants came from some 23 US areas, aged roughly 18 to 95 years. Recovered participants had two consecutive negative NP/OP PCR tests, healthcare professional clearance, or symptom resolution. This entry is derived from a study of blood T cell repertoires in COVID-19. Overall study: The analysed material was cDNA or gDNA that came from T cells, B-cell-depleted T cells, or PBMCs.

The specimen was PBMCs or T cells enriched from blood (not recorded which). The chain combines TRBV11-3 with TRBJ2-5; TRBD2 matches at 10 bases. This sequence was found in a woman aged 40 to 50 who had recovered from COVID-19. The CDR3 nucleotides read TGTGCCAGCAGCTTGGCCTTGAGGAGCGGGAGGGCCCAAGAGACCCAGTACTTC. Translation gives CASSLALRSGRAQETQYF.